This TCR beta chain appears in the sequencing data of a study of CD8 T cells in ankylosing spondylitis. General study points: In synovial fluid and blood from reactive arthritis, some motif variants were previously reported. A TCR beta motif made of under 10 highly homologous variants seemed typical of ankylosing spondylitis blood. Disease-linked clones proved CD8+ and comparatively uncommon in peripheral blood. Significant enrichment of disease-linked clones was reportedly seen in matched ankylosing spondylitis synovial fluid.

This clonotype was found many times. What it recognizes is unknown. TCRdb recomputed calls from the 5' RACE reads with MiXCR, one row per CDR3 protein. The sample contains around 88,000 distinct CDR3 sequences, about 9.1% of which appear only once. Deletions cut 3 bases from V and 3 bases from J, with 9 bases between. Germline CDR1 reads MNHEY; CDR2 reads SMNVEV (reference sequence). This CDR3 spans 13 amino acids. V usage is TRBV27 and J usage is TRBJ2-7; no definite D call. The TCR originated in a male donor with ankylosing spondylitis or in good health (not recorded which). Sequencing used blood, either unsorted or a sorted T cell fraction (not recorded which). CDR3 coding DNA: TGTGCCAGCAGTTTTGACCAGAACTACGAGCAGTACTTC. It translates to CASSFDQNYEQYF.